This T cell receptor beta chain was documented in a study of cytomegalovirus exposure and HLA in healthy donors. Whole-study results and caveats: While the bulk of TCR sequences proved rare, some public TCRs turned up in many donors. The records held CMV serostatus as the only immune exposure information.

Germline-derived CDR1 and CDR2 are MNHEY and SMNVEV (reference sequence). CDR3 length equals 14 residues. In regard to this clone: The antigen remains unidentified. At one boundary the junction diverges from the germline segment, which might be a read error.

It was healthy bone marrow donors who served as donors. Primers included in the PCR were 60 Vbeta and 13 Jbeta primers. Libraries were prepared by immunoSEQ multiplex PCR; TCRdb keeps only in-frame clonotypes and omits some of them. The data show 75,000 to 95,000 clones, and the top ten clones hold about 1.5%. This receptor was identified in a woman aged 60-70 years in good health and CMV-seronegative. Specimen: PBMCs. The rearrangement joins TRBV27 to TRBJ2-5, with TRBD1 matching 8 bases. Here the CDR3 reads CASSLSDRVETQYF. Written as DNA, the CDR3 is TGTGCCAGCAGTCTATCGGACAGGGTAGAGACCCAGTACTTC.